Following are 9 T cell receptor beta chains from one sample sequenced in a study of cytomegalovirus exposure and HLA in healthy donors. Primers: 60 Vbeta forward and 13 Jbeta reverse. Produced via immunoSEQ multiplex PCR; TCRdb's table is partial and in-frame only. The sample includes some 70,000 clones, around 80% of them seen just once. Source material: PBMCs. The source of these receptors is a man younger than 35 in good health and CMV-seronegative.

This clone was picked up a small number of times. The V gene is TRBV7-9, the J gene TRBJ2-7; TRBD2 matches 10 bases. This CDR3 spans 15 amino acids. Germline values: CDR1 SEHNR, CDR2 FQNEAQ (reference sequence). V shed 9 bases, J shed 3 bases, and the junction held 11 bases outside the gene matches. The CDR3 loop is CASHSSGRSNYEQYF. The CDR3 nucleotides are TGTGCCAGTCACTCTAGCGGGAGATCGAACTACGAGCAGTACTTC.

V and J are TRBV15 and TRBJ1-4; D is perhaps TRBD1 (5 bases). Germline CDR1 is LNHNV and CDR2 is YYDKDF (reference sequence). This CDR3 comprises 12 residues. V was trimmed by 5 bases and J by 17 bases, leaving 18 bases between them. As DNA, the CDR3 is TGTGCCACCAGCCACTCGGACACAAATTTATTTTTT. Its translation is CATSHSDTNLFF.

This clone was found a few times. The chain combines TRBV30 with TRBJ2-7; D uncertain. CDR1 and CDR2 (germline): GTSNPN, SVGIG (reference sequence). Trimming left V 1 base short and J 2 bases short, with 6 bases between. CDR3 length: 12 amino acids. The CDR3 DNA follows: TGTGCCTGGAGTGGGCAGGCCTACGAGCAGTACTTC. It specifies CAWSGQAYEQYF.

The V call is TRBV6-4, the J call TRBJ2-3; TRBD2 agrees at 10 bases. Per the germline V gene, CDR1 is MRHNA and CDR2 is SNTAGT. The CDR3 is 14 amino acids. Trimming removed 6 bases from V and 3 bases from J; junction bases left unmatched: 3. CDR3 sequence reads: CASSRAGGTDTQYF. The DNA of the CDR3 is TGTGCCAGCAGCCGAGCGGGAGGGACAGATACGCAGTATTTT.

V usage is TRBV19 and J usage is TRBJ2-7; D is perhaps TRBD1 (6 bases). Between the trimmed V and J ends, which lost 3 bases and 3 bases, there was a span of 15 bases. Germline CDR1 LNHDA, CDR2 SQIVND (reference sequence). This CDR3 has 15 residues. The CDR3 region is CASSIYPGQYYEQYF. CDR3 bases: TGTGCCAGTAGTATCTATCCGGGACAATACTACGAGCAGTACTTC.

J is TRBJ1-2 and V is TRBV5-4; 8 nucleotides agree with TRBD1. V shed 0 bases, J shed 5 bases, and the junction held 3 bases outside the gene matches. CDR1 and CDR2 from the germline V gene are SGHNT and YYREEE (reference sequence). The CDR3 totals 14 residues. The CDR3 is CASSLVRQGYGYTF. As DNA, the CDR3 is TGTGCCAGCAGCTTGGTTCGACAGGGGTATGGCTACACCTTC.

For the CDR3, the DNA is TGCAGCGCTTCAATAGGGGTTGGGGGCAATCAGCCCCAGCATTTT. Its protein is CSASIGVGGNQPQHF. V is TRBV29-1 and J is TRBJ1-5, with a weak D call TRBD1 (5 bases). The CDR3 is made up of 15 amino acids. With 7 bases removed from V and 2 bases from J, the gap between germline ends came to 18 bases. The germline gives CDR1 SQVTM, CDR2 ANQGSEA.

The chain couples TRBV5-4 to TRBJ1-2; 9 nucleotides match TRBD1. CDR3 length equals 14 residues. CDR1 is SGHNT, CDR2 YYREEE, per germline (reference sequence). V lost 2 bases and J lost 3; bases outside the gene matches: 2. The CDR3 reads CASSFRTGDYGYTF. The CDR3 bases are TGTGCCAGCAGCTTTCGGACAGGGGACTATGGCTACACCTTC. Based on the CDR3 plus reference TRBV5-4 and TRBJ1-2, the full variable domain is ETGVTQSPTHLIKTRGQQVTLRCSSQSGHNTVSWYQQALGQGPQFIFQYYREEENGRGNFPPRFSGLQFPNYSSELNVNALELDDSALYLCASSFRTGDYGYTFGSGTRLTVV.

The chain joins TRBV2 to TRBJ2-1; 12 bases align to TRBD2. V shed 6 bases and J 7 bases; nucleotides not matched to a gene: 7. Germline V gene data show CDR1 as SNHLY and CDR2 as FYNNEI. This CDR3 has 15 residues. The CDR3 sequence is CASRQLAGGLNEQFF. CDR3 in DNA: TGTGCCAGCAGGCAACTAGCGGGGGGCCTTAATGAGCAGTTCTTC.